This paragraph covers one TCR beta chain sequence. Antigen specificity is unknown. The sample originates from a study of cytomegalovirus exposure and HLA in healthy donors. Study-wide context: Among several hundred genotyped donors, around 80% fell in the Caucasian-associated ancestry cluster. Broader study findings: Being indistinguishable, some V segments were excluded, TRBV6-2 and TRBV6-3 among them. About 90% or about 30% of the time was how often most TCR beta V segments were productive, according to an earlier analysis.

V lost 5 bases, J lost 1 base, and 5 bases stayed unmatched. This CDR3 comprises 15 residues. CDR1 is SGHAT and CDR2 is FQDESV in the germline V gene (reference sequence). Unrecorded immune exposure was likely among donors, who were nominally healthy when sampled. PCR was performed using 60 Vbeta and 13 Jbeta primers. The method was immunoSEQ multiplex PCR; TCRdb's version includes in-frame clones alone and lacks a portion of them. The sample has 200,000 or so clones, about 78% seen once. The TCR was taken from a male donor in good health and CMV-seronegative. The chain employs TRBV11-1 and TRBJ1-1; 9 positions agree with TRBD1. Material: PBMCs. Here the CDR3 DNA reads TGTGCCAGCAGCCCGGGACAGGGACCGAACACTGAAGCTTTCTTT. It codes for CASSPGQGPNTEAFF.